Following are 15 T cell receptor beta chains from one sample sequenced in a study of T cells in Graves' hyperthyroidism and ophthalmopathy. Amplified regions were TCR beta CDR3 sequences from RNA transcripts. The study used the HTBI primer set for a first-round RT-PCR of the TCR CDR3. TCRdb re-derived calls from the multiplex PCR reads in MiXCR, one entry per CDR3 protein. The table has around 800,000 distinct CDR3 sequences, over 35% seen once. Sequenced material: blood. The receptors stem from a man younger than 30 with Graves' hyperthyroidism.

To note about this clonotype: This CDR3 is missing its conserved last phenylalanine or tryptophan, likely due to a read error. The genes are TRBV7-8 and TRBJ1-1; D may be TRBD1 (5 bases). CDR1 is SGHVS, CDR2 FQNEAQ, per germline. CDR3 length: 14 residues. CDR3 sequence (DNA): TGTGCCAGCAGCTCATTGACAGTGAACACTGAGGCTTTCCTT. The encoded protein is CASSSLTVNTEAFL.

V and J are TRBV10-3 and TRBJ1-2; D is perhaps TRBD1 (5 bases). The CDR3 contains 14 residues. Trimming took off 6 bases at V and 7 bases at J, with 18 bases between the two ends. Germline V gives CDR1 ENHRY, CDR2 SYGVKD. Here the CDR3 reads CAISPGEQGLGYTF. Here the CDR3 DNA reads TGTGCCATCAGCCCTGGCGAGCAGGGACTTGGCTACACCTTC.

In its sample, this clonotype was seen once. A much larger clone differs by one base, so this may be a read error. This rearrangement joins TRBV20-1 to TRBJ1-1; D unresolved. The germline V gene has CDR1 DFQATT and CDR2 SNEGSKA (reference sequence). The V and J ends lost 5 bases and 2 bases respectively, with 12 bases between them. This CDR3 spans 13 amino acids. CDR3 protein: CSAPGSGNTEAFF. CDR3 DNA sequence: TGCAGTGCTCCGGGGAGTGGAAACACTGAAGCTTTCTTT.

This clonotype was found a few times. V gene TRBV14 combines with J gene TRBJ1-1, with D uncertain. The germline V gene has CDR1 SGHDN and CDR2 FVKESK. This CDR3 region has 15 residues. V gave up 0 bases and J gave up 2 bases, with 10 bases separating them. This chain's CDR3 is CASSQEGIINTEAFF. DNA of the CDR3: TGTGCCAGCAGCCAAGAGGGCATCATAAACACTGAAGCTTTCTTT.

This clonotype has at least ten counts. The chain links TRBV7-6 to TRBJ1-2, with D maybe TRBD1 (6 bases). V was pared by 0 bases and J by 3 bases, with 17 bases between. Germline assignment: CDR1 SGHVS and CDR2 FNYEAQ. This CDR3 spans 17 amino acids. The CDR3 sequence is CASSLAAAGAGDYGYTF. CDR3 sequence (DNA): TGTGCCAGCAGCTTAGCGGCCGCGGGGGCCGGCGACTATGGCTACACCTTC.

This clonotype was observed a handful of times. One end of the junction varies from germline; a read error may be responsible. The chain joins TRBV29-1 to TRBJ1-1; tentative D call: TRBD1 (5 bases). CDR1 SQVTM and CDR2 ANQGSEA come from the germline V gene. The CDR3 totals 13 residues. CDR3 protein: CSVTRGTNTETFF. The CDR3 bases are TGCAGCGTTACCCGAGGGACTAACACTGAAACTTTCTTT.

Many counts were recorded for this clonotype. V gene TRBV2 combines with J gene TRBJ1-1, with D maybe TRBD1 (6 bases). Trimming shortened V by 6 bases and J by 5 bases, and 10 bases separated the two germline ends. Germline loops: CDR1 SNHLY, CDR2 FYNNEI. CDR3 size: 12 residues. The CDR3 loop is CASRQGETEAFF. The CDR3 DNA reads TGTGCCAGCAGACAGGGAGAAACTGAAGCTTTCTTT.

The chain employs TRBV10-3 and TRBJ1-2; 7 nucleotides align to TRBD1. V lost 4 bases to trimming and J lost 0 bases; unmatched junction nucleotides: 8. CDR3 length: 16 residues. CDR1 and CDR2 from the germline V gene are ENHRY and SYGVKD. The CDR3: CAISGPSGTANYGYTF. CDR3 coding DNA: TGTGCCATCAGTGGGCCTTCCGGGACAGCTAACTATGGCTACACCTTC.

The V call is TRBV7-9, the J call TRBJ1-1; D gene uncertain. V lost 5 bases and J lost 4, with 14 bases in between. The CDR3 is 14 amino acids. Germline values: CDR1 SEHNR, CDR2 FQNEAQ (reference sequence). CDR3 nucleotides: TGTGCCAGCAGCCTCGACCCTAAGGGCACTGAAGCTTTCTTT. Protein sequence: CASSLDPKGTEAFF.

Remarks on this clonotype: This may be a read error, as it is one base from a much larger clone. The chain is built from TRBV2 and TRBJ2-7; 7 positions match TRBD2. Unmatched junction bases numbered 5, after V lost 6 bases and J lost 0 bases. Germline V gives CDR1 SNHLY, CDR2 FYNNEI. The CDR3 extends over 14 amino acids. The CDR3 protein is CASRTSWSSYEQYF. The CDR3 bases are TGTGCCAGCAGGACTAGCTGGAGCTCCTACGAGCAGTACTTC.

This clonotype was detected a few times. The chain employs TRBV5-1 and TRBJ2-2, with D maybe TRBD2 (6 bases). Germline lookup yields CDR1 SGHRS and CDR2 YFSETQ. Trimming removed 1 base from V and 0 bases from J, with 10 bases in between. CDR3 length equals 16 residues. DNA of the CDR3: TGCGCCAGCAGCTTGAGCGGCGGGGCGAACACCGGGGAGCTGTTTTTT. It codes for CASSLSGGANTGELFF.

CDR3 in DNA: TGTGCCAGCAGCTTATGGTCGAGCCAAGAGACCCAGTACTTC. Amino acid sequence: CASSLWSSQETQYF. The chain recombines TRBV7-2 with TRBJ2-5; no firm D call. Germline CDR1 reads SGHTA; CDR2 reads FQGNSA. CDR3 size: 14 residues. V shed 2 bases and J shed 1 base, with 8 bases lying between them. Combining the CDR3 with reference TRBV7-2 and TRBJ2-5 gives the whole variable domain GAGVSQSPSNKVTEKGKDVELRCDPISGHTALYWYRQSLGQGLEFLIYFQGNSAPDKSGLPSDRFSAERTGGSVSTLTIQRTQQEDSAVYLCASSLWSSQETQYFGPGTRLLVL.

Concerning this clonotype: This CDR3 is missing its conserved last phenylalanine or tryptophan, likely due to a read error. The DNA is omitted, as the CDR3 cannot be located on it reliably, and the CDR3 follows TCRdb's listing. This chain links TRBV14 with TRBJ2-7; the table's TRBD2 call for D was not verified on the DNA. Germline assignment: CDR1 SGHDN and CDR2 FVKESK. The CDR3 length equals 11 residues, ends included. The chain's CDR3 is CASSQGAAEYY.

The chain combines TRBV19 with TRBJ2-5; a weak D match, TRBD2 (7 bases). This CDR3 region has 17 residues. Trimming pared 4 bases from V and 5 bases from J, leaving 23 bases between. Germline V gene lookup returns CDR1 LNHDA and CDR2 SQIVND (reference sequence). CDR3 DNA sequence: TGTGCCAGTAGTACCCCCGCCGGTGCAGGGGAGGGGGAGACCCAGTACTTC. Amino acid sequence: CASSTPAGAGEGETQYF.

V usage is TRBV7-9 and J usage is TRBJ1-4; TRBD1 matches 7 bases. Germline loops: CDR1 SEHNR, CDR2 FQNEAQ (reference sequence). Trimming took 5 bases from V and 7 from J; bases not matched to a gene: 22. CDR3 length equals 19 residues. CDR3 region: CASSQEVFRDSRRREKLFF. CDR3 nucleotide sequence: TGTGCCAGCAGCCAAGAGGTTTTCCGGGACAGTCGGCGCCGTGAAAAACTGTTTTTT.